This T cell receptor (beta chain) is drawn from a study of blood T cell repertoires in COVID-19. Study context: Acute and convalescent COVID-19 specimens originated in the United States, Italy and Spain. PBMCs, B-cell-depleted T cells, or T cells were the source of the cDNA or gDNA that made up the material.

Authors' data handling: Reference gene primer amplification gave nucleated cell count estimates. The protocol was immunoSEQ multiplex PCR, while the TCRdb copy is restricted to in-frame clones and leaves out a portion. The DNA was the basis for D and trimming; V, J and clone size are from that table. The repertoire holds almost 35,000 clones, 90% to 95% seen once, with roughly 42% in the top ten. V was pared by 3 bases and J by 4 bases, with 18 bases between. This CDR3 has 16 amino acids. Germline assignment: CDR1 LGHDT and CDR2 YNNKEL (reference sequence). There are a few counts of this clone. The sample was peripheral blood. This TCR came from a man aged 60 to 75 with active or convalescent COVID-19. The chain carries TRBV3-1 (or the pseudogene TRBV3-2) and TRBJ1-2; no clear D. The CDR3, as DNA: TGTGCCAGCAGCCATCTTACCGGAGGTGGACGCTATGGCTACACCTTC. Protein sequence: CASSHLTGGGRYGYTF.